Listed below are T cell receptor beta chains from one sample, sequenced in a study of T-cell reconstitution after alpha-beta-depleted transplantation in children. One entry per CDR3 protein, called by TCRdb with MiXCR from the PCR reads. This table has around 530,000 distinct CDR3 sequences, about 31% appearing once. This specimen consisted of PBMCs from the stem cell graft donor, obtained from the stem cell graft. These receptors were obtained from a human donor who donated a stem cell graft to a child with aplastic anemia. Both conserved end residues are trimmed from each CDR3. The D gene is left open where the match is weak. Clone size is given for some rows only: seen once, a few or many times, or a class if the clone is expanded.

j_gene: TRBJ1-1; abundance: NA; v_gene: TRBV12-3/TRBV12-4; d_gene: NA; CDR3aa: ASQPGNTEAF
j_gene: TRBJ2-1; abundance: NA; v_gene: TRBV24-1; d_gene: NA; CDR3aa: ATSDVRDHEQF
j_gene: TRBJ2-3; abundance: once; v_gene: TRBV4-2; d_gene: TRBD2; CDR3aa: ASSQGTSGRRADTQY
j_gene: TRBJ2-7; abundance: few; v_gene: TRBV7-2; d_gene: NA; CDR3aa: ASSLAPESSYEQY
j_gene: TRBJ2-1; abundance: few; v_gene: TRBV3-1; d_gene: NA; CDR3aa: ASSLGRNEQF
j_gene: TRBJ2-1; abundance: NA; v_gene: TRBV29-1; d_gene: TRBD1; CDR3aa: SVDRGLGNEQF
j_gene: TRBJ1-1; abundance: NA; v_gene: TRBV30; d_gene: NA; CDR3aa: AWGGVSGTEAF
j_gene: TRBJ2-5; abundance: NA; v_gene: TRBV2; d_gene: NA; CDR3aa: ASSEAGGRYQETQY
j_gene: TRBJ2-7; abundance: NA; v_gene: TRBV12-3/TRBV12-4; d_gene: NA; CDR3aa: ASSLRGPSSYEQY
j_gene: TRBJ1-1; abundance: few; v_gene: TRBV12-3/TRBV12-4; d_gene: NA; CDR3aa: ASSFSGGWNTEAF
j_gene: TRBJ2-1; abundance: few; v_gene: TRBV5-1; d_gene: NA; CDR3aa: ASSFMGHEQF
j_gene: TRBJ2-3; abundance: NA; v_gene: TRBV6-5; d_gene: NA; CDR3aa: ASSNARGKQY
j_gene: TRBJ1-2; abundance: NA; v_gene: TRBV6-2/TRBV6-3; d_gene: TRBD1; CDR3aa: AGRQGAQDGYT
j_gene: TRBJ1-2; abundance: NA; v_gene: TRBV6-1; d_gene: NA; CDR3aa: AIGTRGAYGYT
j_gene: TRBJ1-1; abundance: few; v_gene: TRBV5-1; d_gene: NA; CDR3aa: ASSLGFQVSNTEAF
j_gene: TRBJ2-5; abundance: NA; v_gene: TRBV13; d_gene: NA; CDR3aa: ASSPRGARDRETQY
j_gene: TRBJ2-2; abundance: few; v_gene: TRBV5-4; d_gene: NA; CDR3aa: ASSFLKEELF